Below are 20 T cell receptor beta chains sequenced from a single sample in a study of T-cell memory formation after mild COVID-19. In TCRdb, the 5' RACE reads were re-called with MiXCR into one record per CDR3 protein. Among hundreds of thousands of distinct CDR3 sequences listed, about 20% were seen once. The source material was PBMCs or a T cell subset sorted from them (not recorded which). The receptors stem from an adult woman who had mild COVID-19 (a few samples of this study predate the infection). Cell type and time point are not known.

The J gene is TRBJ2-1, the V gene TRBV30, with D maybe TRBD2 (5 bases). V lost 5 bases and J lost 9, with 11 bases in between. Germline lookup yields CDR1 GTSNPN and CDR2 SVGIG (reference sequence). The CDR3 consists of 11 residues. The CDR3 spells CAWSVSAEQFF. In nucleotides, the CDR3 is TGTGCCTGGTCGGTTAGCGCTGAGCAGTTCTTC.

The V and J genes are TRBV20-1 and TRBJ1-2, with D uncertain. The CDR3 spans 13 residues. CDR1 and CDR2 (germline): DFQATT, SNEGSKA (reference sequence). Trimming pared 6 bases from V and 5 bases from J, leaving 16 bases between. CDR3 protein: CSALGQADYGYTF. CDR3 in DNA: TGCAGTGCCCTCGGGCAGGCCGATTATGGCTACACCTTC.

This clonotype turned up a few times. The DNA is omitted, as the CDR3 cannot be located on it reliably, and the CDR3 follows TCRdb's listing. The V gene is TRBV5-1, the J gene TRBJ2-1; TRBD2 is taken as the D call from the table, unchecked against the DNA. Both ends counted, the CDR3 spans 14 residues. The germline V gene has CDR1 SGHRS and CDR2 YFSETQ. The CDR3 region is CANFGGGAEYNEFF.

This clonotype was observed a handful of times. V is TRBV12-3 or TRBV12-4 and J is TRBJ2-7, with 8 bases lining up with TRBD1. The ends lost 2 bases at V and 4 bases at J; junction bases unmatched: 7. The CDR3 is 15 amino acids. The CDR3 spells CASSLSRGLRYEQYF. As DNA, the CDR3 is TGTGCCAGCAGTTTATCCAGGGGGCTTAGATACGAGCAGTACTTC.

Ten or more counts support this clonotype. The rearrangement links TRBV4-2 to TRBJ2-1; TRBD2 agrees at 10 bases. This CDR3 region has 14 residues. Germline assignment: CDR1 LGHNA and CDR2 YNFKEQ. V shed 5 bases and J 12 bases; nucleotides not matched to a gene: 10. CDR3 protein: CASSSGLAPGGQFF. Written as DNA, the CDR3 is TGTGCCAGCAGCTCGGGACTAGCGCCCGGAGGGCAGTTCTTC.

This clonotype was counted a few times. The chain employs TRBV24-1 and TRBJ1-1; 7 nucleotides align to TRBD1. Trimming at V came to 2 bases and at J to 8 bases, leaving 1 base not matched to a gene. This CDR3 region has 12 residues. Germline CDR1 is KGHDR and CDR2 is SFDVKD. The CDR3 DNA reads TGTGCCACCAGTGATTCGGACAGGGAAGCTTTCTTT. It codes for CATSDSDREAFF.

CDR3 amino acids: CASSLYRDGEAFF. CDR3 in DNA: TGTGCCAGCAGCTTATATCGGGACGGAGAAGCTTTCTTT. This rearrangement joins TRBV11-2 to TRBJ1-1, with TRBD1 as a possible D gene (5 bases). This CDR3 contains 13 residues. The V gene's germline CDR1 is SGHAT and CDR2 FQNNGV. Trimming removed 2 bases at V and 8 bases at J, with 12 bases between. The variable domain in full, with the rest retrieved from reference TRBV11-2 and TRBJ1-1, is EAGVAQSPRYKIIEKRQSVAFWCNPISGHATLYWYQQILGQGPKLLIQFQNNGVVDDSQLPKDRFSAERLKGVDSTLKIQPAKLEDSAVYLCASSLYRDGEAFFGQGTRLTVV.

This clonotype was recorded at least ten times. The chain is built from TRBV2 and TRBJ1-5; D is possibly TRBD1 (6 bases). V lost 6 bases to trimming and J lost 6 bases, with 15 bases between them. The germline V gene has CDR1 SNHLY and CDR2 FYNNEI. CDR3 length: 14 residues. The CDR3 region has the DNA TGTGCCAGCAGCTTTGGGGGGCTCGGTCAGCCCCAGCATTTT. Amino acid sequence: CASSFGGLGQPQHF. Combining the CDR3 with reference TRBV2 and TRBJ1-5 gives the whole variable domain EPEVTQTPSHQVTQMGQEVILRCVPISNHLYFYWYRQILGQKVEFLVSFYNNEISEKSEIFDDQFSVERPDGSNFTLKIRSTKLEDSAMYFCASSFGGLGQPQHFGDGTRLSIL.

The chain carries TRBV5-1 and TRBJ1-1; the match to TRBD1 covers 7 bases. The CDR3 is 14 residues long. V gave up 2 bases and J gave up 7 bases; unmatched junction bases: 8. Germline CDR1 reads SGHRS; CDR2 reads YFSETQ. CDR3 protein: CASSFRTGDSEAFF. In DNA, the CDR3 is TGCGCCAGCAGCTTCAGGACAGGTGACAGTGAAGCTTTCTTT.

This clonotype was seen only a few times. The CDR3 spells CASSSHQSGRYTEAFF. Here the CDR3 DNA reads TGTGCCAGCAGTTCCCATCAGTCCGGGCGGTATACTGAAGCTTTCTTT. The chain joins TRBV27 to TRBJ1-1; D not resolved. V shed 4 bases and J shed 5 bases, with 20 bases lying between them. Per the germline V gene, CDR1 is MNHEY and CDR2 is SMNVEV (reference sequence). This CDR3 is built from 16 residues.

CDR3 DNA: TGTGCCAGCAGGGCATCTGGGGCCAGCGAGCAGTACTTC. Translation gives CASRASGASEQYF. The gene calls are TRBV6-2 or TRBV6-3 and TRBJ2-7; D is perhaps TRBD1 (5 bases). The germline V and J ends were trimmed by 6 bases and 6 bases, with 15 bases remaining between them. CDR3 size: 13 residues. CDR1 and CDR2 from the germline V gene are MNHEY and SVGEGT.

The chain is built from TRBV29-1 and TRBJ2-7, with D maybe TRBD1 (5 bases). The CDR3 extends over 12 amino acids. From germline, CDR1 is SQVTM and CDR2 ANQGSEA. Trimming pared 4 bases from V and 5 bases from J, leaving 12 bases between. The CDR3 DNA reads TGCAGCGTTGCCACCGAAGGGGACGAGCAGTACTTC. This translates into CSVATEGDEQYF.

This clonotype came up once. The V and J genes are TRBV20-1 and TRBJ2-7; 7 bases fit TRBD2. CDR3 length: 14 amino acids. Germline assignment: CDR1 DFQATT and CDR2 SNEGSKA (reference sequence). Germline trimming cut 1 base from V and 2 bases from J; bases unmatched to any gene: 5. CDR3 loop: CSARGWEGTYEQYF. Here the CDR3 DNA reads TGCAGTGCTAGAGGTTGGGAGGGGACCTACGAGCAGTACTTC.

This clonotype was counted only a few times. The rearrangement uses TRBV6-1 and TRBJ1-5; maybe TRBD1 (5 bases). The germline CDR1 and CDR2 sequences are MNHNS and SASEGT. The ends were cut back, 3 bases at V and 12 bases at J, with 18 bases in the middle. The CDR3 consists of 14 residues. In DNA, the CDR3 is TGTGCCAGCAGTGAGCCCCTTGCTGGGGGGGACCAGCATTTT. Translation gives CASSEPLAGGDQHF.

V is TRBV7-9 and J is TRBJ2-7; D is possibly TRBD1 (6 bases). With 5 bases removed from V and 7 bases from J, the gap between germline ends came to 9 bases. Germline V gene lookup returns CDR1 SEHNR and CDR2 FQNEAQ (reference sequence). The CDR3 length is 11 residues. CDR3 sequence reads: CASSIGQEQYF. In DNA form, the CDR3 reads TGTGCCAGCAGCATAGGACAGGAGCAGTACTTC.

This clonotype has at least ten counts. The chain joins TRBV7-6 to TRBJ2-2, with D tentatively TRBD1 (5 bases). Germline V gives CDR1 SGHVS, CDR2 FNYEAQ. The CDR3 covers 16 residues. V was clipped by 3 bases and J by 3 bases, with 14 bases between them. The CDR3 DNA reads TGTGCCAGCAGCTTCCGACAGAGACTTGACACCGGGGAGCTGTTTTTT. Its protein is CASSFRQRLDTGELFF. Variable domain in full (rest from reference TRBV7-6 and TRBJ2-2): GAGVSQSPRYKVTKRGQDVALRCDPISGHVSLYWYRQALGQGPEFLTYFNYEAQQDKSGLPNDRFSAERPEGSISTLTIQRTEQRDSAMYRCASSFRQRLDTGELFFGEGSRLTVL.

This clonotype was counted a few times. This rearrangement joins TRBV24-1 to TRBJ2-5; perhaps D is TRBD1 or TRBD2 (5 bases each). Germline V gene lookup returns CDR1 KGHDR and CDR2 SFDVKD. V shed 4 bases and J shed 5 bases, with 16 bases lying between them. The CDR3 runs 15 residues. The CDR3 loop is CATSDREGPVETQYF. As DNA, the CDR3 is TGTGCCACCAGTGACCGAGAGGGACCGGTGGAGACCCAGTACTTC.

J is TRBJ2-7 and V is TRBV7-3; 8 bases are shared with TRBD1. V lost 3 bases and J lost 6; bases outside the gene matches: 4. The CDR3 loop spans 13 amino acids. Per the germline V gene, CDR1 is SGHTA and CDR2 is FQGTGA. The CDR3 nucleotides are TGTGCCAGCAGCTTCGACAGGGGTCGCGAGCAGTACTTC. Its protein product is CASSFDRGREQYF.

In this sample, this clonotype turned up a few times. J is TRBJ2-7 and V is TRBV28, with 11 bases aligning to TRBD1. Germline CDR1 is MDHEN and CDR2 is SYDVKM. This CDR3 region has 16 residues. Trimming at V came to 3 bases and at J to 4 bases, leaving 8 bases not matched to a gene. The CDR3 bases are TGTGCCAGCAGTTTTGAACTCGGACAGGGGGCGTACGAGCAGTACTTC. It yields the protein CASSFELGQGAYEQYF.

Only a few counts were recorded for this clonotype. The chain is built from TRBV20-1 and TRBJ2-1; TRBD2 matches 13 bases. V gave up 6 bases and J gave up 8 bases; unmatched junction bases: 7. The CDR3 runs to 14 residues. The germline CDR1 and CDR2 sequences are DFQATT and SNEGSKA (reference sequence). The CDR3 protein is CSAPRLAGGYEQFF. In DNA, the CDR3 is TGCAGTGCCCCCCGACTAGCGGGAGGATATGAGCAGTTCTTC.